This T cell receptor beta chain stems from a study of blood T cell repertoires in COVID-19. Study-wide background: Collection of acute and convalescent COVID-19 samples took place in the United States, Italy and Spain. From T cells, B-cell-depleted T cells, or PBMCs came the material, which was cDNA or gDNA.

V shed 0 bases and J 2 bases; nucleotides not matched to a gene: 2. This CDR3 has 17 amino acids. CDR1 is SGHDT, CDR2 YYEEEE, per germline. Authors' analysis steps: Researchers report that nucleated cell counts were estimated from reference gene primer amplification. The data were produced by immunoSEQ multiplex PCR, yet TCRdb's version contains in-frame clones alone and is incomplete. The V and J calls and clone size were taken over from that table, and D and trimming were inferred from the DNA. The sample lists 85,000 to 130,000 clones, about four fifths occurring once. This chain links TRBV5-6 with TRBJ2-1; 13 positions match TRBD2. Sequenced: peripheral blood. The TCR comes from a woman of 80 years or more with active or convalescent COVID-19. The CDR3 is CASSLGLAGGPYNEQFF. DNA for the CDR3: TGTGCCAGCAGCTTGGGACTAGCGGGAGGCCCCTACAATGAGCAGTTCTTC.